These T cell receptor beta chains were read from a single sample in a study of T cell repertoires in cytomegalovirus infection. Their antigens remain unidentified. In TCRdb, the reads were re-called with MiXCR into one record per CDR3 protein. The sample contains about a million distinct CDR3 sequences, around 32% of which appear only once. Sequencing was performed on cultured CD8+ T cells from PBMCs, taken from culture after CMV antigen stimulation. These receptors were taken from a human donor in good health (CMV status not recorded). Some clones in this sample may be carry-over from other donors' samples. Both conserved end residues are part of each CDR3. The D gene is left open where the match is weak. Clone size is not always given. Where it is, it says once, few, many or a class for expanded clones.

V gene: TRBV27; clone size: -; D gene: -; J gene: TRBJ1-1; CDR3 DNA: TGTGCCAGCAGTCCCACAGGGAACTCGCTTTTTACTGAAGCTTTCTTT; CDR3 protein: CASSPTGNSLFTEAFF
V gene: TRBV4-1; clone size: many; D gene: TRBD1; J gene: TRBJ1-5; CDR3 DNA: TGTGCCAGCAGCCAGGACAGGGGTGATCAGCCCCAGCATTTT; CDR3 protein: CASSQDRGDQPQHF
V gene: TRBV9; clone size: -; D gene: -; J gene: TRBJ1-1; CDR3 DNA: TGTGCCAGCAGCCCAAGCGAGTTTTTCTTT; CDR3 protein: CASSPSEFFF
V gene: TRBV18; clone size: once; D gene: -; J gene: TRBJ2-1; CDR3 DNA: TGTGCCAGCTCACCCCTGGACAGCAGCTCCTACAATGAGCAGTTCTTC; CDR3 protein: CASSPLDSSSYNEQFF
V gene: TRBV14; clone size: -; D gene: -; J gene: TRBJ2-1; CDR3 DNA: TGTGCCAGCAGCCTTACTAGAGGATGGGGATCCTACAATGAGCAGTTCTTC; CDR3 protein: CASSLTRGWGSYNEQFF
V gene: TRBV19; clone size: -; D gene: TRBD2; J gene: TRBJ2-1; CDR3 DNA: TGTGCCAGTGTTTCGACTAGCCCCTACAATGAGCAGTTCTTC; CDR3 protein: CASVSTSPYNEQFF
V gene: TRBV7-6; clone size: few; D gene: TRBD1; J gene: TRBJ2-1; CDR3 DNA: TGTGCCAGCAGCTTCGCTTCCGGGACAGGGGATTACAATGAGCAGTTCTTC; CDR3 protein: CASSFASGTGDYNEQFF
V gene: TRBV28; clone size: few; D gene: -; J gene: TRBJ1-1; CDR3 DNA: TGTGCCAGCAACACAGACGTAAACACTGAAGCTTTCTTT; CDR3 protein: CASNTDVNTEAFF
V gene: TRBV27; clone size: many; D gene: -; J gene: TRBJ1-2; CDR3 DNA: TGTGCCAGCAGTTTATCGCCGGGAGGGAGTGGCTACACCTTC; CDR3 protein: CASSLSPGGSGYTF
V gene: TRBV7-9; clone size: few; D gene: -; J gene: TRBJ1-2; CDR3 DNA: TGTGCCAGCAGCTTCTCAGCAACCGATGGCTACACCTTC; CDR3 protein: CASSFSATDGYTF
V gene: TRBV6-1; clone size: -; D gene: TRBD2; J gene: TRBJ2-5; CDR3 DNA: TGTGCCAGCAGTCGGACCACCTCGGGGGGGGAGACCCAGTACTTC; CDR3 protein: CASSRTTSGGETQYF
V gene: TRBV4-3; clone size: -; D gene: -; J gene: TRBJ1-4; CDR3 DNA: TGCGCCAGCAGCCAAGATCGGGTATCGGAGGGAGGGGAAAAACTGTTTTTT; CDR3 protein: CASSQDRVSEGGEKLFF
V gene: TRBV7-2; clone size: many; D gene: TRBD2; J gene: TRBJ2-7; CDR3 DNA: TGTGCCAGCAGCCTCGGACTAGCGGGCGAGCAGTACTTC; CDR3 protein: CASSLGLAGEQYF
V gene: TRBV6-5; clone size: -; D gene: TRBD1; J gene: TRBJ2-7; CDR3 DNA: TGTGCCAGCAGTGCCGGGACAGGGCCGATCTACGAGCAGTACTTC; CDR3 protein: CASSAGTGPIYEQYF
V gene: TRBV6-6; clone size: -; D gene: -; J gene: TRBJ1-1; CDR3 DNA: TGTGCCAGCAGTCCGCTTATGGACACTGAAGCTTTCTTT; CDR3 protein: CASSPLMDTEAFF
V gene: TRBV27; clone size: -; D gene: -; J gene: TRBJ2-3; CDR3 DNA: TGTGCCAGCAGATACAGAGGCAGGGGTACAGATACGCAGTATTTT; CDR3 protein: CASRYRGRGTDTQYF
V gene: TRBV4-2; clone size: few; D gene: -; J gene: TRBJ1-5; CDR3 DNA: TGTGCCAGCAGCCATAGGGGCGGCAATCAGCCCCAGCATTTT; CDR3 protein: CASSHRGGNQPQHF
V gene: TRBV7-2; clone size: many; D gene: TRBD1; J gene: TRBJ1-2; CDR3 DNA: TGTGCCAGCAGCTTAGCGTGGCAGGGGGCGAGTGGCTACACCTTC; CDR3 protein: CASSLAWQGASGYTF
V gene: TRBV27; clone size: few; D gene: -; J gene: TRBJ2-1; CDR3 DNA: TGTGCCAGCAGTTTGACCACAGACCCCTACAATGAGCAGTTCTTC; CDR3 protein: CASSLTTDPYNEQFF
V gene: TRBV12-3/TRBV12-4; clone size: -; D gene: -; J gene: TRBJ2-2; CDR3 DNA: TGTGCCAGCAGTTTGGGGGAAAGGGAGCTGTTTTTT; CDR3 protein: CASSLGERELFF
V gene: TRBV6-1; clone size: few; D gene: TRBD1; J gene: TRBJ1-5; CDR3 DNA: TGTGCCAGCAGTGCCCTTGACAGGGTTAATCAGCCCCAGCATTTT; CDR3 protein: CASSALDRVNQPQHF
V gene: TRBV29-1; clone size: -; D gene: -; J gene: TRBJ1-3; CDR3 DNA: TGCAGCGTTGGGGAAGGAAACACCATATATTTT; CDR3 protein: CSVGEGNTIYF
V gene: TRBV4-1; clone size: -; D gene: -; J gene: TRBJ1-1; CDR3 DNA: TGTGCCAGCAGCCAAGATCAGCCGTTGGAAGGGACTGAAGCTTTCTTT; CDR3 protein: CASSQDQPLEGTEAFF
V gene: TRBV27; clone size: few; D gene: TRBD2; J gene: TRBJ2-5; CDR3 DNA: TGTGCCAGCAGTCTAGGGACTAGGGGGACCCAGTACTTC; CDR3 protein: CASSLGTRGTQYF
V gene: TRBV19; clone size: -; D gene: -; J gene: TRBJ2-1; CDR3 DNA: TGTGCCAGTACCCGCGGAGGGGCAGGGTGGAATGAGCAGTTCTTC; CDR3 protein: CASTRGGAGWNEQFF
V gene: TRBV3-1; clone size: -; D gene: -; J gene: TRBJ2-7; CDR3 DNA: TGTGCCAGCAGCCCCGGGATGTACGAGCAGTACTTC; CDR3 protein: CASSPGMYEQYF
V gene: TRBV12-3/TRBV12-4; clone size: many; D gene: TRBD2; J gene: TRBJ2-1; CDR3 DNA: TGTGCCAGCAGTTCATCAACGACTAGCGGGAACAATGAGCAGTTCTTC; CDR3 protein: CASSSSTTSGNNEQFF
V gene: TRBV6-6; clone size: few; D gene: -; J gene: TRBJ2-1; CDR3 DNA: TGTGCCAGCAGTTACAAGGGCGGGGTGCTTTCCTACAATGAGCAGTTCTTC; CDR3 protein: CASSYKGGVLSYNEQFF
V gene: TRBV12-3/TRBV12-4; clone size: -; D gene: -; J gene: TRBJ2-3; CDR3 DNA: TGTGCCAGCAGTCCCACCCCGGGCACAGATACGCAGTATTTT; CDR3 protein: CASSPTPGTDTQYF
V gene: TRBV28; clone size: few; D gene: -; J gene: TRBJ1-5; CDR3 DNA: TGTGCCAGCAGTTTATTTCGGGGGTACAATCAGCCCCAGCATTTT; CDR3 protein: CASSLFRGYNQPQHF
V gene: TRBV10-1; clone size: once; D gene: -; J gene: TRBJ1-3; CDR3 DNA: TGCGCCAGCAGTGAAGATCCCTTCGCCTCCACCGGAAACACCATATATTTT; CDR3 protein: CASSEDPFASTGNTIYF
V gene: TRBV7-9; clone size: many; D gene: TRBD2; J gene: TRBJ2-1; CDR3 DNA: TGTGCCAGCAGCTTAAGCGGGGGACCCTACAATGAGCAGTTCTTC; CDR3 protein: CASSLSGGPYNEQFF
V gene: TRBV19; clone size: few; D gene: -; J gene: TRBJ1-1; CDR3 DNA: TGTGCCAGTAGTATAATGGATTCGAACACTGAAGCTTTCTTT; CDR3 protein: CASSIMDSNTEAFF
V gene: TRBV7-8; clone size: many; D gene: TRBD1; J gene: TRBJ1-2; CDR3 DNA: TGTGCCAGCAGCTTAGAGACAGGGACTAACTATGGCTACACCTTC; CDR3 protein: CASSLETGTNYGYTF
V gene: TRBV6-1; clone size: -; D gene: TRBD1; J gene: TRBJ1-2; CDR3 DNA: TGTGCCAGCAGGGGGACAGGGGTCGGCTACACCTTC; CDR3 protein: CASRGTGVGYTF
V gene: TRBV19; clone size: few; D gene: TRBD1; J gene: TRBJ1-5; CDR3 DNA: TGTGCCAGTAGTGTTAACAGGGGGTTCAATCAGCCCCAGCATTTT; CDR3 protein: CASSVNRGFNQPQHF
V gene: TRBV7-9; clone size: many; D gene: TRBD1; J gene: TRBJ1-5; CDR3 DNA: TGTGCCAGCAGTTTGACAGGGTTCGGCCAGCCCCAGCATTTT; CDR3 protein: CASSLTGFGQPQHF
V gene: TRBV5-1; clone size: -; D gene: TRBD1; J gene: TRBJ1-5; CDR3 DNA: TGCGCCAGCAGCTTGGGACAGGGAAATCAGCTCCAGCATTTT; CDR3 protein: CASSLGQGNQLQHF
V gene: TRBV7-6; clone size: once; D gene: TRBD1; J gene: TRBJ1-2; CDR3 DNA: TGTGCCAGCAGCTTAGCCGGGACAGGGCGGAAGCTGCTTGGCTACACCTTC; CDR3 protein: CASSLAGTGRKLLGYTF
V gene: TRBV6-1; clone size: many; D gene: -; J gene: TRBJ1-5; CDR3 DNA: TGTGCCAGCAGCACCAGGGGAGTTAATCAGCCCCAGCATTTT; CDR3 protein: CASSTRGVNQPQHF
V gene: TRBV20-1; clone size: -; D gene: TRBD2; J gene: TRBJ2-1; CDR3 DNA: TGCAGTGCTAGGCTAGCGGGGGGCAGTTACAATGAGCAGTTCTTC; CDR3 protein: CSARLAGGSYNEQFF
V gene: TRBV4-1; clone size: -; D gene: TRBD1; J gene: TRBJ1-5; CDR3 DNA: TGCGCCAGCAGCCACACGGGACAGGGGGCAAGTCAGCCCCAGCATTTT; CDR3 protein: CASSHTGQGASQPQHF
V gene: TRBV6-5; clone size: -; D gene: -; J gene: TRBJ1-2; CDR3 DNA: TGTGCCAGCAATAACCGCCTCAACCTGGGGCAGGGCCCACCCCACTATGGCTACACCTTC; CDR3 protein: CASNNRLNLGQGPPHYGYTF
V gene: TRBV7-9; clone size: -; D gene: TRBD1; J gene: TRBJ2-3; CDR3 DNA: TGTGCCAGCAGCACCACTACGCCCCTACAGGGGGCTTCCACAGATACGCAGTATTTT; CDR3 protein: CASSTTTPLQGASTDTQYF
V gene: TRBV7-6; clone size: many; D gene: -; J gene: TRBJ1-5; CDR3 DNA: TGTGCCAGCAGCTTAGCGGGACAAGTCAATCAGCCCCAGCATTTT; CDR3 protein: CASSLAGQVNQPQHF
V gene: TRBV27; clone size: -; D gene: -; J gene: TRBJ1-1; CDR3 DNA: TGTGCCAGCAGTTTAACCTCGTGGGTGGACACTGAAGCTTTCTTT; CDR3 protein: CASSLTSWVDTEAFF
V gene: TRBV7-6; clone size: few; D gene: -; J gene: TRBJ2-1; CDR3 DNA: TGTGCCAGCAGCTCGGTGGTTGGAGATAACGGGACCTTGTACAATGAGCAGTTCTTC; CDR3 protein: CASSSVVGDNGTLYNEQFF
V gene: TRBV19; clone size: -; D gene: -; J gene: TRBJ2-2; CDR3 DNA: TGTGCCAGTAGTATAGCGGGCATCGGGGGCATGGACACCGGGGAGCTGTTTTTT; CDR3 protein: CASSIAGIGGMDTGELFF
V gene: TRBV7-6; clone size: many; D gene: TRBD1; J gene: TRBJ2-3; CDR3 DNA: TGTGCCAGCAGCTTCGGACAGGGGCCAGATACGCAGTATTTT; CDR3 protein: CASSFGQGPDTQYF
V gene: TRBV27; clone size: -; D gene: -; J gene: TRBJ1-1; CDR3 DNA: TGTGTCGCTGGGGAACACTTGATCACTGAAGCTTTCTTT; CDR3 protein: CVAGEHLITEAFF
V gene: TRBV12-3/TRBV12-4; clone size: -; D gene: -; J gene: TRBJ2-4; CDR3 DNA: TGTGCCAGCAGTCCCAGGGGGGACAGACTAGCCAAAAACATTCAGTACTTC; CDR3 protein: CASSPRGDRLAKNIQYF
V gene: TRBV27; clone size: -; D gene: TRBD1; J gene: TRBJ1-1; CDR3 DNA: TGTGCCAACATGAGGTCGGGACAGGGGGCGTTAGGTGAAGCTTTCTTT; CDR3 protein: CANMRSGQGALGEAFF
V gene: TRBV12-3/TRBV12-4; clone size: few; D gene: TRBD2; J gene: TRBJ2-2; CDR3 DNA: TGTGCCAGCAGTTTCTGGACTAGCGAGGCGAACACCGGGGAGCTGTTTTTT; CDR3 protein: CASSFWTSEANTGELFF
V gene: TRBV3-1; clone size: -; D gene: TRBD2; J gene: TRBJ2-1; CDR3 DNA: TGTGCTGGCAGCCAGGAGCGGGGGTACAATGAGCAGTTCTTC; CDR3 protein: CAGSQERGYNEQFF
V gene: TRBV12-3/TRBV12-4; clone size: few; D gene: TRBD1; J gene: TRBJ1-4; CDR3 DNA: TGTGCCAGCAGTCCTACGGACAGGGATGAAAAACTGTTTTTT; CDR3 protein: CASSPTDRDEKLFF